This T cell receptor beta chain comes out of a study of cytomegalovirus exposure and HLA in healthy donors. Overall study results and limits: CMV antigen specificity of a few CMV-associated chains was confirmed in vitro. Many donors carried some public TCRs, although rarity characterized most TCR sequences. Cytomegalovirus association was listed for about 150 TCR beta chains. Clusters of TCRs from the first cohort tended to co-occur in the 120 or so validation repertoires (as a later analysis found).

Method: immunoSEQ multiplex PCR; TCRdb's copy keeps in-frame clones and lacks some. The data hold tens of thousands of clones, with approximately 84% observed a single time. A note on this clone: What it binds is unknown.

The CDR3 spans 17 residues. The V segment lost 0 bases and the J segment 2 bases; nucleotides outside the gene matches: 5. From germline, CDR1 is LNHDA and CDR2 SQIVND (reference sequence). This receptor was obtained from a woman between 18 and 30 years old in good health and CMV-seropositive. The chain links TRBV19 to TRBJ2-2; 8 nucleotides line up with TRBD1. Input material: PBMCs. The CDR3 loop reads CASSIDAGQVNTGELFF. CDR3 nucleotides: TGTGCCAGTAGTATAGATGCGGGACAGGTAAACACCGGGGAGCTGTTTTTT.